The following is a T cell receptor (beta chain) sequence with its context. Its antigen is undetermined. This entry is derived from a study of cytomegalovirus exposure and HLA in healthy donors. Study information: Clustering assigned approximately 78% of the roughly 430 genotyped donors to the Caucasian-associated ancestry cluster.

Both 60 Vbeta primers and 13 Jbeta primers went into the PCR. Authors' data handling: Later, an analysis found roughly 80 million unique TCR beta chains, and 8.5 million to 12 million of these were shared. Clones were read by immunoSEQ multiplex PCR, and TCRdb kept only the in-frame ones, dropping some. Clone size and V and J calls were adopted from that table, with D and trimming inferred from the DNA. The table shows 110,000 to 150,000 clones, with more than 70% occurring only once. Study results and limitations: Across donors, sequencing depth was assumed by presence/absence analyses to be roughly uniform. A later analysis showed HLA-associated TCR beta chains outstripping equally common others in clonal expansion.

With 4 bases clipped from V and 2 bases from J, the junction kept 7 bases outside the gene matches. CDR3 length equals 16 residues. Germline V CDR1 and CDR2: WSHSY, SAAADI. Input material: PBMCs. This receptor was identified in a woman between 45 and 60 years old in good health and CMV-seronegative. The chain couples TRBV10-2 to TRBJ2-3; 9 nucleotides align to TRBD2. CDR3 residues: CASSGPSGASTDTQYF. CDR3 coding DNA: TGCGCCAGCAGTGGACCTAGCGGGGCCTCCACAGATACGCAGTATTTT.